The sequence of this T cell receptor beta chain was determined in a study of metastatic and nonmetastatic thyroid tumors. Ten or more counts support this clone. Its antigen is still unknown. The germline V gene has CDR1 SNHLY and CDR2 FYNNEI. This CDR3 is 15 amino acids long. With 6 bases removed from V and 5 bases from J, the gap between germline ends came to 14 bases. Source study methods: It was from CDR3 differences across clinicopathological groups that a distant-metastasis classifier for papillary thyroid cancer was built. TCRdb re-clonotyped the PCR reads through MiXCR. TCRdb's processing, not the authors' own work, is the source of the V and J calls. The sample carries some 25,000 clones, 15% recorded once. All patients reached thyroid surgery having received no treatment beforehand. Study results and limitations: Significantly higher TCR beta diversity was reportedly seen in malignant thyroid tumors than benign nodules, in blood and tumor.

Sequenced: blood. The chain combines TRBV2 with TRBJ1-6, with D tentatively TRBD1 (5 bases). The receptor was derived from a female donor with papillary thyroid cancer or a benign thyroid nodule (not recorded which). Some clones in this sample may be carry-over from other donors' samples. CDR3 sequence reads: CASSGRGNDNSPLHF. CDR3 sequence (DNA): TGTGCCAGCAGCGGGAGGGGAAACGATAATTCACCCCTCCACTTT.